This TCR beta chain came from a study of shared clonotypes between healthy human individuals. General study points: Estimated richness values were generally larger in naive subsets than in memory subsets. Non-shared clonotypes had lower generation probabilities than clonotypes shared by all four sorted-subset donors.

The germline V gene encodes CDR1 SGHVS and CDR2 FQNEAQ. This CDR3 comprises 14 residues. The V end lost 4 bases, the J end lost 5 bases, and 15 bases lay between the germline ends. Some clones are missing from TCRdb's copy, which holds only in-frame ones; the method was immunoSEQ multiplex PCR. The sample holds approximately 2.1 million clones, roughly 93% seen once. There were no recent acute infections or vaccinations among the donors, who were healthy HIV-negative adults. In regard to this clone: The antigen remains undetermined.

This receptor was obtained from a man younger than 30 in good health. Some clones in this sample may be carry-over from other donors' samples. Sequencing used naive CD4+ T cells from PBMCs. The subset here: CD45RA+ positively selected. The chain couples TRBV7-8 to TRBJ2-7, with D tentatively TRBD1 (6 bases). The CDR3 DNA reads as TGTGCCAGCAGCTCACTACAGGGATTCGACGAGCAGTACTTC. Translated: CASSSLQGFDEQYF.